The clone carrying this TCR beta chain showed up just a few times. Method: immunoSEQ multiplex PCR; TCRdb's copy keeps in-frame clones and lacks some. Of 80,000 to 95,000 clones in the sample, about four fifths are singletons; the top ten hold roughly a fifth. V dropped 5 bases and J dropped 3; count of bases not matched to a gene: 18. CDR3 length: 18 amino acids. Germline V gives CDR1 MNHEY, CDR2 SMNVEV (reference sequence). This sample was included in a study of blood T cell repertoires in COVID-19. Sequenced: peripheral blood. The V gene is TRBV27, the J gene TRBJ2-7; the match to TRBD1 covers 8 bases. The receptor was derived from a woman at least 80 years old with active or convalescent COVID-19. The CDR3 loop is CASSADLRGRSPLYEQYF. The DNA for the CDR3 is TGTGCCAGCAGTGCCGACCTCAGGGGGCGGTCTCCCCTCTACGAGCAGTACTTC.